The clone carrying this T cell receptor (beta chain) was detected only a few times. What was amplified from RNA transcripts were TCR beta CDR3 regions. The HTBI primer set drove a first-round RT-PCR of the TCR CDR3. Via MiXCR, TCRdb re-called the multiplex PCR reads, giving one row per CDR3 protein. The sample records 490,000 or so distinct CDR3 sequences, 22% being singletons. The record originates from a study of T cells in Graves' hyperthyroidism and ophthalmopathy. Looking at the study overall: Peripheral blood was drawn at first diagnosis, prior to all treatment.

The CDR3 is 15 residues long. With 1 base removed from V and 8 bases from J, the gap between germline ends came to 19 bases. The germline V gene has CDR1 GTSNPN and CDR2 SVGIG (reference sequence). Roughly 9.1 ml of fresh peripheral blood supplied the PBMCs. V usage is TRBV30 and J usage is TRBJ2-3; tentatively, D is TRBD2 (6 bases). The sample was blood. This clonotype originated in a woman in her 70s with Graves' ophthalmopathy. DNA of the CDR3: TGTGCCTGGAGTGCCGGACTACTATCTGGACTTACGCAGTATTTT. This gives the protein CAWSAGLLSGLTQYF.